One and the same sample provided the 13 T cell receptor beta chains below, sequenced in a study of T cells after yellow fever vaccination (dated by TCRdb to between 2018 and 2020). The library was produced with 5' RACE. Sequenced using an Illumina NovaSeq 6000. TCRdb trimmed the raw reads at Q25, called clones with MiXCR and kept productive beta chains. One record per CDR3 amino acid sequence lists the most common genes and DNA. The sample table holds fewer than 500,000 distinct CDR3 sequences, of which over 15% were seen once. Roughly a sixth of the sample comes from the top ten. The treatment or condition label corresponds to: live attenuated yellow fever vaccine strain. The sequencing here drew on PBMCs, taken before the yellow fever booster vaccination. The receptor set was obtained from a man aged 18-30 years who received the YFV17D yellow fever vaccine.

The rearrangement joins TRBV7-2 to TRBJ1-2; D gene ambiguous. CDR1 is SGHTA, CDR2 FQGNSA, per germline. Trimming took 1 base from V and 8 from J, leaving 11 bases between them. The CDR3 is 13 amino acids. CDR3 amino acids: CASSLERTGGYTF. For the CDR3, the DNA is TGTGCCAGCAGCTTAGAGAGGACCGGCGGCTACACCTTC.

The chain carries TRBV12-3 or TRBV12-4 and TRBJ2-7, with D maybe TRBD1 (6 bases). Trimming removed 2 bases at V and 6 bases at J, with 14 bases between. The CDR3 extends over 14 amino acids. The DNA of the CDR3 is TGTGCCAGCAGTTTATGGACAGTCGAGGGCGAGCAGTACTTC. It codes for CASSLWTVEGEQYF.

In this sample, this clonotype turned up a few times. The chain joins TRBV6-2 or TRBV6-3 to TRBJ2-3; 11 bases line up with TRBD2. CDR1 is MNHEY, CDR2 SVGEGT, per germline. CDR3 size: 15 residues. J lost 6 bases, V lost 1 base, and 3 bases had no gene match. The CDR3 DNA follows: TGTGCCAGCAGTTACTTAGCGGGGGGGATCGATACGCAGTATTTT. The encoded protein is CASSYLAGGIDTQYF.

This chain's CDR3 is CSARDRLNSYEQYF. As DNA, the CDR3 is TGCAGTGCTAGAGATCGGCTGAACTCCTACGAGCAGTACTTC. The chain carries TRBV20-1 and TRBJ2-7; D gene ambiguous. Germline CDR1 and CDR2: DFQATT and SNEGSKA (reference sequence). V gave up 0 bases and J gave up 0 bases, with 9 bases separating them. There are 14 residues in the CDR3.

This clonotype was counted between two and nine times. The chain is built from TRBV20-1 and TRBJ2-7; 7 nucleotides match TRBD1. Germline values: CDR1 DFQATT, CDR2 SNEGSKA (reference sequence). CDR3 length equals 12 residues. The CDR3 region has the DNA TGCAGAGAGACAGGGAGCTCCTACGAGCAGTACTTC. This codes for CRETGSSYEQYF.

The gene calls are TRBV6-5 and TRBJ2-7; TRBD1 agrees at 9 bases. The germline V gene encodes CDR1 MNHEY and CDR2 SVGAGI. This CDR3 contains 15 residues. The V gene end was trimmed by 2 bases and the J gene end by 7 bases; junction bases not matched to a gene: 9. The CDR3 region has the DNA TGTGCCAGCAGTTACCTCGGGACAGGGTTGAGTGAGCAGTACGTC. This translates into CASSYLGTGLSEQYV.

CDR3 sequence: CASSVGAGGANEQFF. DNA of the CDR3: TGTGCCAGCAGCGTGGGTGCGGGTGGGGCCAATGAGCAGTTCTTC. The genes are TRBV9 and TRBJ2-1; D assignment may be TRBD1 or TRBD2 (5 bases each). V was clipped by 2 bases and J by 6 bases, with 15 bases between them. The CDR3 loop spans 15 amino acids. Germline lookup yields CDR1 SGDLS and CDR2 YYNGEE.

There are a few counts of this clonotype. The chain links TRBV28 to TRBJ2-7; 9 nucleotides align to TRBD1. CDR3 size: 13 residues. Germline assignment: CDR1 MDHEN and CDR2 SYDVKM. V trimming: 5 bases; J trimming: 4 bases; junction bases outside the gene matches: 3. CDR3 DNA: TGTGCCAGCAGTGGGGACAGGGTGTACGAGCAGTACGTC. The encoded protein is CASSGDRVYEQYV.

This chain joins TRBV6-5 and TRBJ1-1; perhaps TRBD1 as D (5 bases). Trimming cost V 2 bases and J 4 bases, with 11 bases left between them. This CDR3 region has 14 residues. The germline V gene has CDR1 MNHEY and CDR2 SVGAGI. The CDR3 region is CASSYKGQSTEAFF. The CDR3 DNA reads TGTGCCAGCAGTTACAAGGGGCAGAGCACTGAAGCTTTCTTT.

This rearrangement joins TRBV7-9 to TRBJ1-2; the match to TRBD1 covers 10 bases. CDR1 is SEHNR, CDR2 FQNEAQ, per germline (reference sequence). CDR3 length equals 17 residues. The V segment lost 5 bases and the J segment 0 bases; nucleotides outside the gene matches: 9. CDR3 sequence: CASSLGTGDLPNYGYTF. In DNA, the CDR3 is TGTGCCAGCAGCCTCGGGACAGGGGATCTACCTAACTATGGCTACACCTTC.

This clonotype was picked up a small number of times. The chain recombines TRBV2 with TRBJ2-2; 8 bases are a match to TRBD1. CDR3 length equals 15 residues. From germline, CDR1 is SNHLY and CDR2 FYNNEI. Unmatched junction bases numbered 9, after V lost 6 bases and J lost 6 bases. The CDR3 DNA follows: TGTGCCAGCAGCAGACGGGACAGGTCTGCCGGGGAGCTGTTTTTT. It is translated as CASSRRDRSAGELFF.

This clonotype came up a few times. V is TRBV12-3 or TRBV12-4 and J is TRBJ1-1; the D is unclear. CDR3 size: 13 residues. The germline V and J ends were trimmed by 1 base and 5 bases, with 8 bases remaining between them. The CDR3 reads CASSLEIGTEAFF. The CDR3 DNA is TGTGCCAGCAGTTTAGAGATCGGAACTGAAGCTTTCTTT.

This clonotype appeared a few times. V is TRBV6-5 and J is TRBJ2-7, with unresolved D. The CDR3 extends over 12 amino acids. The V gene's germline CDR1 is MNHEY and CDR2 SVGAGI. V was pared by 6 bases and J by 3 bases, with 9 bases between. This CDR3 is CASRYPYYEQYV. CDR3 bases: TGTGCCAGCAGGTACCCGTACTACGAGCAGTACGTC.